The entry below describes one T cell receptor (beta chain). This entry is derived from a study of blood T cell repertoires in COVID-19. Original processing notes: Researchers report that nucleated cell counts were estimated from reference gene primer amplification. Assay: immunoSEQ multiplex PCR; the TCRdb copy retains only in-frame clones and omits some. The V and J calls and clone size are taken from that table; D and trimming were inferred from the DNA. Among 120,000 to 150,000 clones listed, more than 80% were seen once. CDR3 length: 16 amino acids. Trimming removed 7 bases from V and 3 bases from J; junction bases left unmatched: 12. Germline V gives CDR1 ENHRY, CDR2 SYGVKD.

Sequenced sample: peripheral blood. J is TRBJ1-2 and V is TRBV10-3; 9 bases are shared with TRBD1. The sequence derives from a man younger than 30 with COVID-19, enrolled during active disease. The CDR3 sequence is CAINPGQGFDHYGYTF. The DNA of the CDR3 is TGTGCCATCAATCCGGGACAGGGATTTGATCACTATGGCTACACCTTC.